What follows are 18 T cell receptor delta chains derived from one specimen sequenced in a study of γδ T cells in repeated Plasmodium falciparum infection. Flow sorting of PBMC yielded separate Vgamma9/Vdelta2+ and Vdelta2-negative gammadelta T cell populations for bulk repertoire analysis. TCRdb called clones from the multiplex PCR reads again using CATT. The sample lists around 50,000 delta-chain clones, 1.7% seen once, with roughly 15% in the top ten. Material: gamma-delta T cells from blood. All receptors derive from a pool of human donors (malaria-infected and uninfected, not separated).

Comments on this clone: TCRdb assigns this DNA the protein of a much larger clone, which departs from its translation at residue 13; this likely reflects a read error, and the protein shown comes from translating the DNA. The chain couples TRDV2 to TRDJ1; possible D gene TRDD3, 5 bases. Germline V gene lookup returns CDR1 GEAIGNYY and CDR2 EKD. The CDR3 length is 14 residues. The CDR3 nucleotides read TGTGCCTGTGACACCATCTGGGAAGCCGATAAACTCACCTTT. Translating gives CACDTIWEADKLTF.

Turning to this clone: For this DNA, TCRdb reports the protein of a much larger clone, which diverges at residue 18, most likely from a read error; the protein presented here is translated directly from the DNA. V is TRDV3 and J is TRDJ1; D is possibly TRDD2 (6 bases). In the absence of a J gene in TCRdb, the DNA was matched to germline to assign it here. Germline CDR1 is TVYSNPD and CDR2 is GDNSRS (reference sequence). The CDR3 has 21 amino acids. As DNA, the CDR3 is TGTGCCTTTGTGGGACCTTCCCCAATCCTCGAATCACCCGGAGCCACCGATAGACTCATCTTT. Its protein product is CAFVGPSPILESPGATDRLIF.

This clone appeared a few times. The TCRdb protein, from a much larger clone, departs from this DNA's translation at residues 3 and 5, likely by read error; the protein shown derives from the DNA. The rearrangement links TRDV1 to TRDJ1; TRDD3 agrees at 9 bases. Germline CDR1 is TSWWSYY and CDR2 is QGS. The CDR3 spans 24 residues. The CDR3 loop reads CAHGGVLKKVHWGTRLFNIDKLIF. The CDR3 DNA reads as TGTGCTCATGGGGGAGTCCTCAAGAAAGTACACTGGGGGACACGATTGTTTAACATCGATAAACTCATCTTT.

Comment on this clone: The TCRdb protein, from a much larger clone, departs from this DNA's translation at residue 5, likely by read error; the protein shown derives from the DNA. The V call is TRDV1, the J call TRDJ1; the match to TRDD3 covers 13 bases. J was trimmed by 3 bases and V by 5 bases; bases with no gene match: 30. The CDR3 length is 24 residues. In germline, CDR1 is TSWWSYY, CDR2 QGS. The CDR3 nucleotides read TGTGCTCTTGGGCTCATCAACCTGTACTGGGGGATACGCGATTTTTGTCTTGCATCCGATAAACTCATCTTT. Its protein is CALGLINLYWGIRDFCLASDKLIF.

In its sample, this clone was seen a few times. This DNA's translation differs at residue 22 from TCRdb's protein, which comes from a much larger clone; a read error is likely, and the protein shown is translated from the DNA. The J gene went uncalled, whereas the V gene is TRDV3; the D segment call TRDD2 is taken from the table without a DNA check. This CDR3 has 24 amino acids. The germline V gene has CDR1 TVYSNPD and CDR2 GDNSRS (reference sequence). The DNA for the CDR3 is TGTGCCTTCACAGCTCTAAGGCCTTCCTATATACGTACCGGCATTGCTCGGTACACCGATAAACCCATCTTT. The encoded protein is CAFTALRPSYIRTGIARYTDKPIF.

This clone appeared a few times. This may arise from a read error, as a much more abundant clone is one base away. No DNA is shown, since the ends of the CDR3 on it are uncertain; the CDR3 is the one TCRdb lists. CDR3 amino acids: CALGKGSYESTGGFYLYTDKLIF. V and J are TRDV1 and TRDJ1; the D call TRDD3 from the table was never checked on the DNA. The V gene's germline CDR1 is TSWWSYY and CDR2 QGS. The CDR3 has 23 amino acids, counting both end residues.

A note on this clone: This specimen includes other DNA sequences encoding the same CDR3. The chain has TRDV1 and TRDJ1, with a possible D match to TRDD3 (6 bases). Per germline, CDR1 TSWWSYY and CDR2 QGS. Deletions cut 5 bases from V and 0 bases from J, with 40 bases between. This CDR3 has 24 amino acids. CDR3 bases: TGTGCTCTTGGGCCCTATTCCTTTCTACGGCCCGGGGATGCCGCCCGACTGTACACCGATAAACTCATCTTT. Its protein is CALGPYSFLRPGDAARLYTDKLIF.

This clone was detected many times. The protein TCRdb lists belongs to a much larger clone and differs from this DNA's translation at residue 9, which points to a read error; the protein shown is made from the DNA. The rearrangement joins TRDV2 to TRDJ1, with TRDD3 matching 7 bases. J lost 11 bases, V lost 1 base, and 18 bases had no gene match. Germline CDR1 GEAIGNYY, CDR2 EKD. CDR3 length equals 16 residues. The CDR3 nucleotides are TGTGCCTGTGACACTCTTACTGGGGAACCAGACTTCATGCTCATCTTT. Residues: CACDTLTGEPDFMLIF.

This clone was observed many times. Translating this DNA gives a protein that differs at residue 14 from the TCRdb one, which belongs to a much larger clone; a read error is likely, and the protein shown is this translation. Distinct nucleotide sequences in the sample also encode this CDR3. This CDR3 reads CALVELPRLGLLNDLKLIF. CDR3 in DNA: TGTGCTCTTGTGGAGCTGCCGAGGCTGGGGTTACTAAACGACCTGAAACTCATCTTT. V and J are TRDV1 and TRDJ1; tentative D call: TRDD3 (6 bases). The V end lost 7 bases, the J end lost 8 bases, and 35 bases lay between the germline ends. The CDR3 has 19 amino acids. Per germline, CDR1 TSWWSYY and CDR2 QGS.

This clone was found many times. The TCRdb protein comes from a much larger clone and disagrees with this DNA's translation at residue 5, likely due to a read error; the protein given here is derived from the DNA. The rearrangement uses TRDV2 and TRDJ1, with D perhaps matching TRDD3 (6 bases). V lost 2 bases and J lost 1, with 28 bases in between. This CDR3 comprises 20 residues. The germline V gene encodes CDR1 GEAIGNYY and CDR2 EKD. Written as DNA, the CDR3 is TGTGCCTGTGACATTCTTAGAGTACTGGGTGGGCCGGTCATCACCGATAAACTCATCTTT. It yields the protein CACDILRVLGGPVITDKLIF.

There are many counts of this clone. Translating this DNA gives a protein that differs at residue 9 from the TCRdb one, which belongs to a much larger clone; a read error is likely, and the protein shown is this translation. The chain uses TRDV3 and TRDJ1; no definite D call. The CDR3 covers 10 residues. The V gene's germline CDR1 is TVYSNPD and CDR2 GDNSRS (reference sequence). The CDR3 spells CAFRLSKLTF. CDR3 bases: TGTGCCTTTCGATTGAGTAAACTCACCTTT.

This clone showed up many times. A far more abundant clone sits one base away, making this likely a read error. The sample contains more than one DNA sequence encoding this CDR3. This sequence joins TRDV1 and TRDJ1; D is possibly TRDD3 (6 bases). This CDR3 spans 20 amino acids. The germline V gene has CDR1 TSWWSYY and CDR2 QGS. The CDR3 is CALGGTRLLGGTRGADKLIF. CDR3 coding DNA: TGTGCTCTCGGGGGGACGCGGTTATTAGGGGGCACCCGGGGAGCAGATAAACTCATCTTT.

This clone turned up a few times. Translating this DNA gives a protein that differs at residue 6 from the TCRdb one, which belongs to a much larger clone; a read error is likely, and the protein shown is this translation. The chain uses TRDV1 and TRDJ1; the match to TRDD3 covers 8 bases. The J gene, not given by TCRdb, was assigned here from a germline match of the nucleotide sequence. Germline V gives CDR1 TSWWSYY, CDR2 QGS. This CDR3 has 22 amino acids. The J segment lost 0 bases and the V segment lost 1 base, leaving 22 bases of the junction unmatched. The CDR3 loop reads CALGEQRETGGYQGSYTDKLIF. CDR3 sequence (DNA): TGTGCTCTTGGGGAACAGAGGGAGACTGGGGGGTACCAAGGGTCGTACACCGATAAACTCATCTTT.

Concerning this clone itself: This likely reflects a read error, since a far larger clone is one base away. The sample contains more than one DNA sequence encoding this CDR3. J is TRDJ1 and V is TRDV1; 12 bases are shared with TRDD3. Unmatched junction bases numbered 10, after V lost 5 bases and J lost 0 bases. The germline CDR1 and CDR2 sequences are TSWWSYY and QGS. This CDR3 is built from 18 residues. CDR3 DNA sequence: TGTGCTCTTGGGACCCCTGGGGGATACGCATTCCACACCGATAAACTCATCTTT. It specifies CALGTPGGYAFHTDKLIF.

With respect to this clone: With a far larger clone one base away, a read error is the likely cause. Additional DNA sequences in this sample encode the identical CDR3. The rearrangement uses TRDV1 and TRDJ1; TRDD3 agrees at 10 bases. Germline matching of the DNA provided the J gene here, since TCRdb leaves it blank. The CDR3 is 24 residues long. Germline assignment: CDR1 TSWWSYY and CDR2 QGS. Trimming removed 3 bases from V and 0 bases from J; junction bases left unmatched: 28. CDR3 loop: CALGDLPRVDALGDTERNTDKLIF. CDR3 bases: TGTGCTCTTGGGGATCTTCCTAGGGTCGATGCGTTGGGGGATACCGAACGCAACACCGATAAACTCATCTTT.

This clone was counted a few times. The protein given by TCRdb reflects a much larger clone and differs at residue 13 from this DNA's translation, likely from a read error; the protein shown is the DNA's translation. V gene TRDV1 combines with J gene TRDJ1, with a tentative D call TRDD3 (6 bases). The germline gives CDR1 TSWWSYY, CDR2 QGS. This CDR3 is built from 18 residues. V dropped 5 bases and J dropped 6 bases, with 28 bases sitting between them. The CDR3 region is CALGKRGGRRRSTNKLIF. The CDR3 DNA reads as TGTGCTCTTGGGAAACGGGGGGGGAGAAGGAGATCCACAAATAAACTCATCTTT.

This clone was counted ten times or more. A far more abundant clone sits one base away, making this likely a read error. At the DNA level, this CDR3 is encoded by other sequences in the same sample as well. The CDR3 DNA sequence: TGTGCACTTGAGATTCCCTGGGGATCTGGTAAACTCATCTTT. It is translated as CALEIPWGSGKLIF. The V call is TRDV1, the J call TRDJ1, with D maybe TRDD3 (6 bases). Germline V lookup: CDR1 TSWWSYY, CDR2 QGS. There are 14 residues in the CDR3.

This clone was seen repeatedly, ten times or more. This sequence joins TRDV1 and TRDJ1, with 10 bases aligning to TRDD3. Trimming at V came to 1 base and at J to 2 bases, leaving 19 bases not matched to a gene. CDR1 is TSWWSYY, CDR2 QGS, per germline. This CDR3 comprises 21 residues. The chain's CDR3 is CALGEPSSFFHWGIPTDKLIF. DNA of the CDR3: TGTGCTCTTGGGGAACCATCTTCTTTCTTTCACTGGGGGATTCCTACCGATAAACTCATCTTT.